Included here is one T cell receptor (beta chain) sequence, with context. What it binds is unknown. These data are taken from a study of post-analysis software for immune sequencing data. Each TCR beta cDNA library carried unique molecular identifiers. One entry per CDR3 protein results from TCRdb running MiXCR on the PCR reads. The sample consists of roughly 870,000 distinct CDR3 sequences, about 50% of them appearing once. Findings and limits, study-wide: Significantly lower normalized Chao1 diversity was seen in multiple sclerosis patients than in controls.

The TCR originated in a girl between 5 and 17 years old with multiple sclerosis. What was sequenced was blood.

CDR3 coding DNA: TGCGCCAGCAGCCAGATGGGGGACGGCACCCCCTACGAGCAGTACTTC. Its translation is CASSQMGDGTPYEQYF. V and J are TRBV4-1 and TRBJ2-7; either TRBD1 or TRBD2 may supply D (5 bases each). Germline lookup yields CDR1 MGHRA and CDR2 YSYEKL. Trimming pared 3 bases from V and 2 bases from J, leaving 17 bases between. The CDR3 sequence is 16 residues long.